Presented here are 27 T cell receptor beta chains from one specimen sequenced in a study of blood T cells in healthy people across ages. Next came a second PCR, run for about 7 to 12 cycles, which used a sample-barcoded 5' primer along with a J-beta primer mix. Each CDR3 protein gets one entry after TCRdb re-called the 5' RACE reads with MiXCR. The table includes around 1,500,000 distinct CDR3 sequences, 28% detected once. The sequenced material came from blood. The receptors were sampled from a woman in her twenties or thirties in good health.

This clonotype was found many times. This chain connects TRBV12-3 or TRBV12-4 to TRBJ2-4; TRBD2 matches at 7 bases. V lost 6 bases, J lost 6 bases, and 8 bases stayed unmatched. This CDR3 region has 14 residues. The CDR3 DNA reads as TGTGCCAGCAGGGTGAAGTTAGCGGGAAACATTCAGTACTTC. Its protein product is CASRVKLAGNIQYF.

The count of this clonotype is one. The rearrangement uses TRBV6-1 and TRBJ1-6; 10 bases agree with TRBD1. The CDR3 is 13 residues long. The V segment lost 8 bases and the J segment 7 bases; nucleotides outside the gene matches: 2. CDR1 is MNHNS and CDR2 is SASEGT in the germline V gene. The CDR3 nucleotides are TGTGCCAGCGGACAGGGGGGGAATTCACCCCTCCACTTT. This gives the protein CASGQGGNSPLHF.

The sample holds a few counts of this clonotype. A clone one base away is much larger, so this may be a read error. The chain couples TRBV6-1 to TRBJ2-7, with 7 bases lining up with TRBD1. Trimming took 1 base from V and 4 from J; bases not matched to a gene: 7. Germline CDR1 and CDR2: MNHNS and SASEGT. This CDR3 has 15 residues. The CDR3, as DNA: TGTGCCAGCAGTGAAGGAGGGGGCACATTTTACGAGCAGTACTTC. This gives the protein CASSEGGGTFYEQYF.

The V gene is TRBV20-1, the J gene TRBJ2-3, with D hard to call. The germline V and J ends were trimmed by 3 bases and 2 bases, with 12 bases remaining between them. The CDR3 is 14 amino acids. Germline values: CDR1 DFQATT, CDR2 SNEGSKA (reference sequence). CDR3 DNA sequence: TGCAGTGCTAGGCTTGGGCAGTTCACAGATACGCAGTATTTT. Translated, it gives CSARLGQFTDTQYF.

On this clonotype itself: The junction and the germline gene differ at one end; a read error may be behind it. This CDR3 reads CSSSFPFSRGEQYF. CDR3 in DNA: TGTTCCAGCAGTTTTCCCTTTTCTCGTGGGGAGCAGTACTTC. The chain links TRBV2 to TRBJ2-7; no definite D call. Germline CDR1 reads SNHLY; CDR2 reads FYNNEI. The length of the CDR3 is 14 residues. The full variable domain, in which reference TRBV2 and TRBJ2-7 provide the parts outside the CDR3, is EPEVTQTPSHQVTQMGQEVILRCVPISNHLYFYWYRQILGQKVEFLVSFYNNEISEKSEIFDDQFSVERPDGSNFTLKIRSTKLEDSAMYFCSSSFPFSRGEQYFGPGTRLTVT.

This clonotype was detected many times. The chain combines TRBV12-3 or TRBV12-4 with TRBJ1-2; 7 nucleotides agree with TRBD1. The V segment lost 6 bases and the J segment 3 bases; nucleotides outside the gene matches: 4. This CDR3 region has 13 residues. The CDR3 sequence is CASSTQGDYGYTF. CDR3 in DNA: TGTGCCAGCAGCACTCAGGGGGACTATGGCTACACCTTC.

The CDR3 coding sequence is TGTGCCATCAGGAGGGGGCAGGGGGCGGGTGAGAACACTGAAGCTTTCTTT. This gives the protein CAIRRGQGAGENTEAFF. J is TRBJ1-1 and V is TRBV10-3, with TRBD1 identical over 8 bases. The germline CDR1 and CDR2 sequences are ENHRY and SYGVKD. V was pared by 6 bases and J by 1 base, with 13 bases of the junction left unmatched. This CDR3 contains 17 residues.

The rearrangement links TRBV16 to TRBJ1-1; D unclear. The V gene's germline CDR1 is KGHSY and CDR2 FQNENV. The V and J ends lost 4 bases and 1 base respectively, with 13 bases between them. The CDR3 is 15 residues long. In nucleotides, the CDR3 is TGTGCCAGCAGCCCTACCAAAACAGCGAACACTGAAGCTTTCTTT. It encodes CASSPTKTANTEAFF.

This clonotype was observed at least ten times. The chain recombines TRBV20-1 with TRBJ2-1; D is unclear. From germline, CDR1 is DFQATT and CDR2 SNEGSKA (reference sequence). V lost 4 bases and J lost 4, with 8 bases in between. The CDR3 covers 12 residues. The CDR3 loop is CSAKTSYNEQFF. CDR3 DNA sequence: TGCAGTGCTAAAACTTCTTACAATGAGCAGTTCTTC.

This clonotype turned up a few times. The rearrangement joins TRBV4-1 to TRBJ2-1; D not resolved. This CDR3 is built from 16 residues. The germline V gene encodes CDR1 MGHRA and CDR2 YSYEKL. The germline V and J ends were trimmed by 1 base and 2 bases, with 12 bases remaining between them. The DNA of the CDR3 is TGCGCCAGCAGCCAAGGGGGTGAGGTGACCTACAATGAGCAGTTCTTC. Translation: CASSQGGEVTYNEQFF.

This clonotype was seen many times. One junction end disagrees with the germline gene, perhaps due to a read error. This chain connects TRBV5-1 to TRBJ2-6, with D hard to call. Germline V gives CDR1 SGHRS, CDR2 YFSETQ. There are 14 residues in the CDR3. The CDR3 region is CASSLSPGANVLTF. Written as DNA, the CDR3 is TGTGCCAGCAGCTTGTCTCCCGGGGCCAACGTCCTGACTTTC.

This clonotype was recorded many times. The chain couples TRBV2 to TRBJ2-5, with D unclear. The CDR3 runs to 12 residues. Germline values: CDR1 SNHLY, CDR2 FYNNEI. V lost 1 base and J lost 2, with 2 bases in between. The CDR3 DNA reads TGTGCCAGCAGTGAAGAACAAGAGACCCAGTACTTC. Translating gives CASSEEQETQYF.

This clonotype was recorded at least ten times. The V gene is TRBV20-1, the J gene TRBJ2-7; TRBD2 aligns across 7 bases. Germline assignment: CDR1 DFQATT and CDR2 SNEGSKA (reference sequence). J lost 6 bases, V lost 0 bases, and 5 bases had no gene match. The CDR3 extends over 13 amino acids. CDR3 amino acids: CSARDPLAAEQYF. CDR3 DNA: TGCAGTGCTAGAGATCCCCTAGCGGCCGAGCAGTACTTC.

The rearrangement uses TRBV20-1 and TRBJ2-3; D not resolved. The germline CDR1 and CDR2 sequences are DFQATT and SNEGSKA (reference sequence). The CDR3 covers 12 residues. The V end was cut by 5 bases, the J end by 4 bases, with 10 bases between. CDR3 region: CSALPFSDTQYF. The CDR3 DNA sequence: TGCAGTGCTCTTCCCTTTTCAGATACGCAGTATTTT.

The genes are TRBV6-1 and TRBJ2-7, with D unresolved. Germline V gives CDR1 MNHNS, CDR2 SASEGT. V lost 7 bases and J lost 1, with 17 bases in between. The CDR3 covers 15 residues. DNA of the CDR3: TGTGCCAGCAATATAGACGGAATCCTATCCTACGAGCAGTACTTC. This translates into CASNIDGILSYEQYF.

The chain carries TRBV7-2 and TRBJ1-6; D is undetermined. The CDR3 has 14 amino acids. V gave up 0 bases and J gave up 10 bases, with 10 bases separating them. The germline gives CDR1 SGHTA, CDR2 FQGNSA. The CDR3 protein is CASSLATAGSPLHF. The CDR3 DNA follows: TGTGCCAGCAGCTTAGCCACAGCAGGCTCACCCCTCCACTTT.

This chain uses TRBV30 with TRBJ2-6, with D hard to call. The germline CDR1 and CDR2 sequences are GTSNPN and SVGIG (reference sequence). Trimming removed 0 bases at V and 4 bases at J, with 10 bases between. The CDR3 runs to 15 residues. CDR3 coding DNA: TGTGCCTGGAGTGTGAAAAGTACCGGGGCCAACGTCCTGACTTTC. Its translation is CAWSVKSTGANVLTF.

The CDR3 protein is CASGLTLQQGATDTQYF. The CDR3 DNA follows: TGCGCCAGCGGCCTAACCCTCCAACAGGGAGCCACAGATACGCAGTATTTT. The chain employs TRBV4-1 and TRBJ2-3, with D tentatively TRBD1 (6 bases). Germline CDR1 MGHRA, CDR2 YSYEKL. Trimming removed 8 bases at V and 2 bases at J, with 23 bases between. The CDR3 is made up of 17 amino acids.

The chain uses TRBV11-2 and TRBJ1-2, with a tentative D call TRBD1 (6 bases). V lost 0 bases and J lost 8, with 22 bases in between. CDR1 SGHAT and CDR2 FQNNGV come from the germline V gene. The CDR3 has 17 amino acids. The CDR3 is CASSLDFQGHPGGGYTF. CDR3 DNA sequence: TGTGCCAGCAGCTTAGATTTCCAGGGACACCCTGGAGGGGGCTACACCTTC.

This clonotype was picked up many times. V is TRBV6-6 and J is TRBJ2-3; D may be TRBD1 (5 bases). Per the germline V gene, CDR1 is MNHNY and CDR2 is SVGAGI (reference sequence). V was cut by 7 bases and J by 6 bases, with 14 bases left in between. The CDR3 length is 13 residues. Here the CDR3 DNA reads TGTGCCAGCACCTTACGTGGGGCGGATACGCAGTATTTT. It specifies CASTLRGADTQYF.

For this clonotype: A junction boundary mismatches the germline segment, possibly from a read error. V and J are TRBV6-5 and TRBJ1-4; 7 bases fit TRBD1. CDR1 is MNHEY and CDR2 is SVGAGI in the germline V gene. This CDR3 contains 14 residues. Here the CDR3 DNA reads TGTGCCAACAGGCGGACAGGCTTTAATGAAAAACGGTTTTTT. This encodes CANRRTGFNEKRFF.

The chain recombines TRBV28 with TRBJ1-5; 7 nucleotides line up with TRBD1. The CDR3 extends over 15 amino acids. Germline V lookup: CDR1 MDHEN, CDR2 SYDVKM. V was pared by 3 bases and J by 4 bases, with 6 bases of the junction left unmatched. The CDR3 DNA sequence: TGTGCCAGCAGTTTTTCCGACAGGGTGAATCAGCCCCAGCATTTT. This gives the protein CASSFSDRVNQPQHF.

This sequence joins TRBV11-2 and TRBJ2-3; D unresolved. The germline gives CDR1 SGHAT, CDR2 FQNNGV. V lost 6 bases to trimming and J lost 2 bases, with 12 bases between them. The CDR3 runs 14 residues. CDR3 residues: CASRPPEATDTQYF. The CDR3 DNA reads as TGTGCCAGCAGGCCCCCGGAAGCCACAGATACGCAGTATTTT.

This clonotype came up many times. This sequence joins TRBV4-3 and TRBJ2-1; TRBD2 might be the D (5 bases). Germline lookup yields CDR1 LGHNA and CDR2 YSLEER. The CDR3 has 15 residues. V was shortened by 1 base and J by 0 bases, with 7 bases between the two germline ends. The chain's CDR3 is CASSQVEGSYNEQFF. CDR3 sequence (DNA): TGCGCCAGCAGCCAAGTCGAGGGCTCCTACAATGAGCAGTTCTTC.

This clonotype was detected ten times or more. This sequence joins TRBV12-3 or TRBV12-4 and TRBJ2-3, with TRBD1 identical over 10 bases. The junction had 9 bases not matched to a gene; V was cut back by 5 bases and J by 4 bases. This CDR3 region has 16 residues. The CDR3 loop is CASSREGTGVPDTQYF. Here the CDR3 DNA reads TGTGCCAGCAGTCGTGAGGGGACAGGGGTTCCAGATACGCAGTATTTT.

The chain uses TRBV2 and TRBJ2-1, with D possibly being TRBD2 (5 bases). Germline CDR1 is SNHLY and CDR2 is FYNNEI. The V gene lost 3 bases and the J gene lost 3 bases, with 15 bases spanning the gap. This CDR3 spans 16 amino acids. The chain's CDR3 is CASSDLRRADYNEQFF. In DNA, the CDR3 is TGTGCCAGCAGTGACCTCCGGCGGGCAGACTACAATGAGCAGTTCTTC.

There are a few counts of this clonotype. This rearrangement joins TRBV28 to TRBJ2-5; D perhaps matches TRBD1 (5 bases). The end of the DNA is better explained by TRBJ2-7, so the J call may be wrong. In germline, CDR1 is MDHEN, CDR2 SYDVKM. The CDR3 has 14 amino acids. In DNA, the CDR3 is TGTGCCAGCAGTTTTTCCGGTCAAGGGGACGAGCAGTACTTC. Amino acids: CASSFSGQGDEQYF.